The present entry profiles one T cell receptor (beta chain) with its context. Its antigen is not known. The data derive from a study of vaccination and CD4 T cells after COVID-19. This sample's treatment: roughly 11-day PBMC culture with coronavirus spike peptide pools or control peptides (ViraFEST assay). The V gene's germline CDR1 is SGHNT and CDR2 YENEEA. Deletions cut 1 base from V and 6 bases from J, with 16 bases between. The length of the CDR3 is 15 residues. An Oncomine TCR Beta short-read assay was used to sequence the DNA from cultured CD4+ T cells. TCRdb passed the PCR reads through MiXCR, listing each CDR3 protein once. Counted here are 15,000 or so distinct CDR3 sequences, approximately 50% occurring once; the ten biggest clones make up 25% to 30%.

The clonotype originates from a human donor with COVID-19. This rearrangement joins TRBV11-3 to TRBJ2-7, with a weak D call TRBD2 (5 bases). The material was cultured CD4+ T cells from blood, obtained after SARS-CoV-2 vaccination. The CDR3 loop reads CASSLGGEKVGEQYF. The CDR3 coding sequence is TGTGCCAGCAGCTTAGGGGGAGAAAAAGTAGGCGAGCAGTACTTC.